The rows below give T cell receptor beta chains drawn from one sample of a study of cytomegalovirus exposure and HLA in healthy donors. Sequencing was performed with immunoSEQ multiplex PCR; in TCRdb, only in-frame clones are kept and a portion is missing. The sample contains some 150,000 clones, roughly 85% of which appear only once. The sample consisted of PBMCs. Every receptor here comes from a man aged 35 to 55 in good health and CMV-seronegative. The CDR3 runs from the conserved cysteine through the conserved F or W. Each record gives: clone size, J gene, V gene, CDR3 protein. Rows may omit the clone size; those that give it use once, few, many or a size class.

once	TRBJ2-2	TRBV28	CASSLVAGGGTGELFF
-	TRBJ2-5	TRBV7-9	CASSLAQGAQVTQYF
-	TRBJ2-7	TRBV5-6	CASSFGGSWRFEQYF
-	TRBJ2-5	TRBV6-6	CASSSSGQETQYF
-	TRBJ2-3	TRBV2	CASTSGVADTQYF
-	TRBJ2-7	TRBV18	CASSQKAGDSYEQYF
-	TRBJ2-3	TRBV15	CATRYRGTDTQYF
-	TRBJ1-1	TRBV11-2	CASSLGQLNTEAFF
-	TRBJ2-1	TRBV4-1	CASSQSRTGTSLTEQFF
-	TRBJ2-7	TRBV4-2	CASSQVAQGTDEQYF
-	TRBJ2-5	TRBV5-1	CASSPRLAGGPGETQYF
-	TRBJ2-5	TRBV12-5	CASGLGTGRETQYF
-	TRBJ1-1	TRBV6-6	CASSLTGRNTEAFF
-	TRBJ2-7	TRBV11-2	CASLLPSGSHEQYF
-	TRBJ1-2	TRBV28	CASSSSGTDYGYTF
-	TRBJ1-4	TRBV19	CASSMGGQGRKLFF
-	TRBJ1-6	TRBV30	CAWSKMTGVGSPLHF
-	TRBJ1-6	TRBV19	CASSRTSGSPLHF
-	TRBJ2-1	TRBV28	CASSLLTGFEQFF
-	TRBJ2-7	TRBV5-1	CASSPLARDSHEQYF
-	TRBJ2-1	TRBV7-2	CASSFDGGSYNEQFF
-	TRBJ1-2	TRBV19	CASSIAPGLGSGYTF
-	TRBJ2-5	TRBV6-5	CASRKQGPETQYF
-	TRBJ2-5	TRBV2	CASRRDSQETQYF
-	TRBJ2-7	TRBV6-5	CASSGTSFHEQYF
-	TRBJ1-5	TRBV7-6	CASSLQEGSNQPQHF
-	TRBJ2-2	TRBV4-1	CASSQDTRVTGELFF
-	TRBJ2-3	TRBV4-1	CASSQGAQRDTDTQYF
-	TRBJ2-2	TRBV7-9	CSSSQLAGDTGELFF
-	TRBJ2-3	TRBV5-6	CASSSASGGFSDTQYF
-	TRBJ2-2	TRBV7-7	CASSPLAGRSNTGELFF
-	TRBJ2-2	TRBV4-3	CASSQDPGASSGELFF
-	TRBJ1-4	TRBV5-1	CASSGTGDEKLFF
-	TRBJ2-3	TRBV27	CASKAGATDTQYF
-	-	TRBV5-1	CASSLDLAGGDYEQYF
-	TRBJ2-3	TRBV27	CASSPLAGARADTQYF
-	TRBJ2-5	TRBV4-2	CASSQEGQTSGSVGGIETQYF
few	TRBJ1-5	TRBV28	CASSPPRVSQPQHF
few	TRBJ2-4	TRBV4-1	CASSQDARMNSQYF
once	TRBJ1-5	TRBV2	CASSDGYPRPQHF
-	TRBJ2-3	TRBV6-5	CASNRGHTDTQYF
-	TRBJ2-6	TRBV2	CASSADRGAGANGLTF
-	TRBJ2-7	TRBV19	CASSSSYSDSYEQYF
-	TRBJ2-3	TRBV15	CATSPRLGSTDTQYF
-	TRBJ2-7	TRBV30	CAWNSGTYEQYF
-	TRBJ2-1	TRBV6-1	CASSAVGGAVAGEQFF
-	TRBJ2-7	TRBV7-9	CSSSTTLLAGGNEQYF
-	TRBJ2-3	TRBV7-9	CASSNQFSGASTDTQYF
-	TRBJ2-5	TRBV10-3	CAISDLGETQYF